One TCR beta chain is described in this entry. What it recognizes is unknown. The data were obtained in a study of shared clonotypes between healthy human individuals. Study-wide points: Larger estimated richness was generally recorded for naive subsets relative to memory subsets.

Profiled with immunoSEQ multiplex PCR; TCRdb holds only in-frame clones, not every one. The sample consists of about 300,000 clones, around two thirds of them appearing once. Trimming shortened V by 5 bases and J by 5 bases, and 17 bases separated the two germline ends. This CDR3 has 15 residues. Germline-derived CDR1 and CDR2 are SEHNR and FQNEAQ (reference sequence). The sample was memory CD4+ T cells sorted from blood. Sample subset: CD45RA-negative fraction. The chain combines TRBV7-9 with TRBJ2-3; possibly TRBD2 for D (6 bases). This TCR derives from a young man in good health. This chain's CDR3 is CASSPNVGGVDTQYF. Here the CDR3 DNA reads TGTGCCAGCAGCCCAAATGTGGGAGGAGTAGATACGCAGTATTTT.